The next 18 T cell receptor beta chains were all read from a single sample in a study of shared clonotypes between healthy human individuals. Some clones are missing from TCRdb's copy, which holds only in-frame ones; the method was immunoSEQ multiplex PCR. Found here are approximately 1,000,000 clones, roughly 74% of them singletons; the top ten hold about 0.52%. Sequencing was performed on memory CD4+ T cells from PBMCs. Subset given: CD45RA-negative fraction. These receptors originate from a young man in good health. Some clones in this sample may be carry-over from other donors' samples.

V gene TRBV5-1 combines with J gene TRBJ2-1, with TRBD2 identical over 11 bases. The trim removed 4 bases at V and 9 bases at J, leaving 18 bases unmatched. The CDR3 spans 18 residues. CDR1 is SGHRS, CDR2 YFSETQ, per germline. As DNA, the CDR3 is TGCGCCAGCAGCCATCAGGGACTAGCGGACACCAGAACGGGTGAGCAGTTCTTC. It encodes CASSHQGLADTRTGEQFF.

This chain joins TRBV6-1 and TRBJ2-5; 11 bases align to TRBD1. The CDR3 is 17 amino acids. Germline values: CDR1 MNHNS, CDR2 SASEGT. The ends lost 4 bases at V and 4 bases at J; junction bases unmatched: 11. The CDR3 DNA reads TGTGCCAGCAGTGCCTACTGGACAGGGGGCGCGGGAGAGACCCAGTACTTC. Protein: CASSAYWTGGAGETQYF.

The chain joins TRBV19 to TRBJ1-5; D is undetermined. The CDR3 consists of 13 residues. V dropped 10 bases and J dropped 5 bases, with 15 bases sitting between them. Germline CDR1 is LNHDA and CDR2 is SQIVND (reference sequence). In DNA, the CDR3 is TGTGCCACCCTGGACGGATTCTATCAGCCCCAGCATTTT. This translates into CATLDGFYQPQHF.

The chain is built from TRBV4-2 and TRBJ2-3; D may be TRBD2 (5 bases). V gave up 0 bases and J gave up 14 bases, with 15 bases separating them. The CDR3 contains 13 residues. Germline V gene sequence: CDR1 LGHNA, CDR2 YNFKEQ. CDR3 DNA sequence: TGTGCCAGCAGCCAAGACCCTAGCTCCCTCCGGTATTTT. Its protein product is CASSQDPSSLRYF.

The chain is built from TRBV2 and TRBJ2-5; the match to TRBD2 covers 10 bases. With 9 bases clipped from V and 2 bases from J, the junction kept 6 bases outside the gene matches. Germline CDR1 reads SNHLY; CDR2 reads FYNNEI. CDR3 length: 14 residues. The CDR3 here is CARGGTSEQETQYF. The CDR3 DNA sequence: TGTGCCAGAGGCGGGACTAGCGAACAAGAGACCCAGTACTTC.

The chain links TRBV30 to TRBJ1-1; D is undetermined. This CDR3 is 12 amino acids long. CDR1 GTSNPN and CDR2 SVGIG come from the germline V gene (reference sequence). V lost 1 base, J lost 6 bases, and 9 bases lay in between. For the CDR3, the DNA is TGTGCCTGGAGTGGTGGGAGGGCTGAAGCTTTCTTT. It codes for CAWSGGRAEAFF. Complete variable domain (other parts from reference TRBV30 and TRBJ1-1): SQTIHQWPATLVQPVGSPLSLECTVEGTSNPNLYWYRQAAGRGLQLLFYSVGIGQISSEVPQNLSASRPQDRQFILSSKKLLLSDSGFYLCAWSGGRAEAFFGQGTRLTVV.

This sequence joins TRBV25-1 and TRBJ2-5; TRBD2 aligns across 14 bases. After removal of 4 bases from V and 5 bases from J, the junction contained 6 bases not matched to a gene. CDR3 length equals 16 residues. From germline, CDR1 is MGHDK and CDR2 SYGVNS. The CDR3 here is CASSAGTSGSGETQYF. The CDR3 bases are TGTGCCAGCAGTGCGGGGACTAGCGGGAGTGGTGAGACCCAGTACTTC.

Of note for this clone: It may be a read error: a sequence one base away is much more abundant. In the same sample, other DNA sequences code for this CDR3. The chain recombines TRBV7-9 with TRBJ1-1; D is undetermined. CDR1 and CDR2 (germline): SEHNR, FQNEAQ (reference sequence). The CDR3 is made up of 11 amino acids. Trimming removed 5 bases at V and 2 bases at J, with 3 bases between. The CDR3 reads CASSLNTEAFF. The CDR3 coding sequence is TGTGCCAGCAGCCTTAACACTGAAGCTTTCTTT.

This rearrangement joins TRBV4-1 to TRBJ1-1; D not resolved. The V gene's germline CDR1 is MGHRA and CDR2 YSYEKL. This CDR3 is built from 13 residues. The V end was cut by 4 bases, the J end by 6 bases, with 12 bases between. In DNA form, the CDR3 reads TGCGCCAGCAGCCCCGACTCATCAGCTGAAGCTTTCTTT. Translation gives CASSPDSSAEAFF.

Notes on this clone: Additional DNA sequences in this sample encode the identical CDR3. Here the CDR3 DNA reads TGTGCCAGCAGCCTAACAGGGTACGAGCAGTACTTC. Translation: CASSLTGYEQYF. V and J are TRBV2 and TRBJ2-7; a weak D match, TRBD1 (6 bases). Between the trimmed V and J ends, which lost 6 bases and 4 bases, there was a span of 10 bases. Looked up from germline, CDR1 is SNHLY and CDR2 is FYNNEI. This CDR3 region has 12 residues.

The genes are TRBV28 and TRBJ2-7; D possibly corresponds to TRBD1 (6 bases). The CDR3 totals 16 residues. V shed 7 bases and J shed 1 base, with 20 bases lying between them. CDR1 and CDR2 (germline): MDHEN, SYDVKM. The CDR3 loop is CASKPSGAGNSYEQYF. For the CDR3, the DNA is TGTGCCAGCAAACCATCAGGGGCAGGGAATTCCTACGAGCAGTACTTC.

The genes are TRBV30 and TRBJ1-2, with D uncertain. Germline V lookup: CDR1 GTSNPN, CDR2 SVGIG (reference sequence). CDR3 size: 12 residues. The ends were cut back, 8 bases at V and 5 bases at J, with 15 bases in the middle. The CDR3 DNA is TGTGCCCAAGAAGCTACGAAATATGGCTACACCTTC. Residues: CAQEATKYGYTF.

This clone has only a few counts. The chain has TRBV30 and TRBJ2-7; TRBD1 might be the D (6 bases). V dropped 3 bases and J dropped 0 bases, with 15 bases sitting between them. The length of the CDR3 is 15 residues. Germline V gene data show CDR1 as GTSNPN and CDR2 as SVGIG (reference sequence). CDR3 protein: CAWRRGTGSSYEQYF. The CDR3 coding sequence is TGTGCCTGGAGAAGAGGAACAGGGAGCTCCTACGAGCAGTACTTC.

The chain uses TRBV5-1 and TRBJ2-1; 7 positions agree with TRBD1. CDR3 length equals 16 residues. Germline lookup yields CDR1 SGHRS and CDR2 YFSETQ. V shed 5 bases, J shed 1 base, and the junction held 9 bases outside the gene matches. CDR3 amino acids: CASRRGGGRSYNEQFF. The CDR3, as DNA: TGCGCCAGCAGGAGAGGGGGCGGAAGGTCCTACAATGAGCAGTTCTTC.

The chain joins TRBV27 to TRBJ2-2; TRBD2 matches at 9 bases. The CDR3 runs 17 residues. Germline trimming cut 2 bases from V and 2 bases from J; bases unmatched to any gene: 6. CDR1 and CDR2 (germline): MNHEY, SMNVEV (reference sequence). CDR3 bases: TGTGCCAGCAGTTTACTAGCGGGGTGGATAAACACCGGGGAGCTGTTTTTT. It yields the protein CASSLLAGWINTGELFF.

The rearrangement links TRBV6-1 to TRBJ2-1, with D perhaps matching TRBD2 (5 bases). The CDR3 covers 15 residues. The ends were cut back, 6 bases at V and 3 bases at J, with 15 bases in the middle. Germline values: CDR1 MNHNS, CDR2 SASEGT. The CDR3 protein is CASSTRRANYNEQFF. DNA of the CDR3: TGTGCCAGCAGCACTCGGCGGGCTAACTACAATGAGCAGTTCTTC.

The chain joins TRBV30 to TRBJ2-7; D assignment may be TRBD1 or TRBD2 (5 bases each). CDR1 and CDR2 (germline): GTSNPN, SVGIG (reference sequence). Trimming removed 1 base at V and 3 bases at J, with 25 bases between. The CDR3 contains 18 residues. The CDR3 DNA follows: TGTGCCTGGAGTGCCGCAAGAACGGGGCGAATTCCAGTCTACGAGCAGTACTTC. It specifies CAWSAARTGRIPVYEQYF. Drawing the rest from reference TRBV30 and TRBJ2-7, the complete variable domain is SQTIHQWPATLVQPVGSPLSLECTVEGTSNPNLYWYRQAAGRGLQLLFYSVGIGQISSEVPQNLSASRPQDRQFILSSKKLLLSDSGFYLCAWSAARTGRIPVYEQYFGPGTRLTVT.

This clone was recorded once. The identical CDR3 is also encoded by other nucleotide sequences in the sample. The CDR3: CASSREGQLYEQYF. In DNA form, the CDR3 reads TGTGCCAGCAGCCGAGAGGGACAGCTCTACGAGCAGTACTTC. The chain joins TRBV4-2 to TRBJ2-7; 7 nucleotides match TRBD1. CDR3 size: 14 residues. V dropped 4 bases and J dropped 3; count of bases not matched to a gene: 6. Germline V CDR1 and CDR2: LGHNA, YNFKEQ.